This entry lists 30 T cell receptor beta chains sequenced from one sample in a study of T cells after yellow fever vaccination. MiXCR, applied by TCRdb to the 5' RACE reads, yields one record per CDR3 protein. This sample has 360,000 or so distinct CDR3 sequences; approximately 10% occur once, and the top ten carry more than 15%. Sequenced here: PBMCs, sampled on the day of the first yellow fever vaccination. These receptor sequences come from a man aged 18 to 29 who received the YFV17D yellow fever vaccine.

The V call is TRBV4-3, the J call TRBJ2-1; TRBD2 is a possible D gene (5 bases). Germline assignment: CDR1 LGHNA and CDR2 YSLEER. Deletions cut 1 base from V and 9 bases from J, with 10 bases between. This CDR3 region has 13 residues. The CDR3 nucleotides are TGCGCCAGCAGCCAAGGCCTCAGCGGTGAGCAGTTCTTC. This sequence encodes CASSQGLSGEQFF.

The chain employs TRBV6-1 and TRBJ1-1, with 8 nucleotides matching TRBD1. The CDR3 spans 12 residues. The J segment lost 8 bases and the V segment lost 3 bases, leaving 2 bases of the junction unmatched. The germline V gene has CDR1 MNHNS and CDR2 SASEGT. CDR3 sequence: CASSDTGGEAFF. The CDR3 coding sequence is TGTGCCAGCAGTGACACAGGGGGGGAAGCTTTCTTT.

V is TRBV5-1 and J is TRBJ2-5; no firm D call. V lost 0 bases and J 2 bases, leaving 11 bases between the germline ends. The CDR3 loop spans 15 amino acids. The germline V gene has CDR1 SGHRS and CDR2 YFSETQ. The CDR3 loop is CASSLAGSAQETQYF. The CDR3 DNA follows: TGCGCCAGCAGCTTGGCCGGCAGCGCTCAAGAGACCCAGTACTTC.

The V gene is TRBV6-5, the J gene TRBJ2-7; possible D gene TRBD1, 5 bases. Trimming removed 6 bases from V and 6 bases from J, with 12 bases in between. The CDR3 length is 12 residues. Germline CDR1 and CDR2: MNHEY and SVGAGI. The CDR3 DNA reads TGTGCCAGCAGGCGCAGGGTGTCCGAGCAGTACGTC. This sequence encodes CASRRRVSEQYV.

This clonotype has only a few counts. V usage is TRBV9 and J usage is TRBJ2-5; TRBD1 matches at 7 bases. The CDR3 has 14 amino acids. Looked up from germline, CDR1 is SGDLS and CDR2 is YYNGEE. With V trimmed by 0 bases and J by 2 bases, 1 base remained unmatched. CDR3 loop: CASSVAGQQETQYF. The CDR3 DNA follows: TGTGCCAGCAGCGTAGCGGGACAGCAAGAGACCCAGTACTTC.

This clonotype was counted between two and nine times. This CDR3 is CSVEDKKVEDRVNSPLHF. CDR3 nucleotide sequence: TGCAGCGTTGAAGATAAGAAAGTGGAGGACAGGGTTAATTCACCCCTCCACTTT. This chain connects TRBV29-1 to TRBJ1-6, with 8 bases aligning to TRBD1. V was pared by 0 bases and J by 6 bases, with 13 bases of the junction left unmatched. The CDR3 is 18 amino acids. CDR1 is SQVTM, CDR2 ANQGSEA, per germline.

This clonotype was seen only a few times. This chain uses TRBV19 with TRBJ2-2; TRBD1 matches at 7 bases. Germline CDR1 and CDR2: LNHDA and SQIVND (reference sequence). V trimming: 3 bases; J trimming: 5 bases; junction bases outside the gene matches: 12. The CDR3 is 17 residues long. The CDR3 nucleotides read TGTGCCAGTAGTATCCCAGACAGGGCCGGTGGTACCGGGGAGCTGTTTTTT. It encodes CASSIPDRAGGTGELFF.

The V call is TRBV29-1, the J call TRBJ2-7; the D gene is possibly TRBD2 (5 bases). V was shortened by 7 bases and J by 0 bases, with 13 bases between the two germline ends. CDR1 is SQVTM and CDR2 is ANQGSEA in the germline V gene. The CDR3 runs to 13 residues. The CDR3 bases are TGCAGCGCGGCTGGGGAGAGCTCCTACGAGCAGTACTTC. Its protein product is CSAAGESSYEQYF.

The J gene is TRBJ1-4, the V gene TRBV30; perhaps TRBD1 as D (6 bases). This CDR3 region has 15 residues. The germline V gene has CDR1 GTSNPN and CDR2 SVGIG (reference sequence). The V gene lost 0 bases and the J gene lost 5 bases, with 13 bases spanning the gap. CDR3: CAWSVMGGPNEKLFF. CDR3 sequence (DNA): TGTGCCTGGAGTGTCATGGGGGGCCCGAATGAAAAACTGTTTTTT.

The rearrangement links TRBV4-3 to TRBJ1-2; TRBD1 agrees at 7 bases. V was pared by 0 bases and J by 2 bases, with 9 bases of the junction left unmatched. The CDR3 covers 17 residues. CDR1 and CDR2 from the germline V gene are LGHNA and YSLEER. In DNA form, the CDR3 reads TGCGCCAGCAGCCAAGATGGGGGGACAGCTCTCAACTATGGCTACACCTTC. Protein sequence: CASSQDGGTALNYGYTF.

There are a few counts of this clonotype. In DNA form, the CDR3 reads TGTGCCAGCAGCCCCAGAGGGGACAGGGGGCCGGGCTACACCTTC. This translates into CASSPRGDRGPGYTF. The V and J genes are TRBV7-2 and TRBJ1-2; 12 nucleotides match TRBD1. CDR1 is SGHTA, CDR2 FQGNSA, per germline. This CDR3 comprises 15 residues. Trimming at V came to 5 bases and at J to 8 bases, leaving 9 bases not matched to a gene.

This clonotype was detected only a few times. J is TRBJ2-5 and V is TRBV5-4; D might be TRBD2 (6 bases). The CDR3 contains 13 residues. Germline V lookup: CDR1 SGHNT, CDR2 YYREEE (reference sequence). The V end lost 3 bases, the J end lost 8 bases, and 14 bases lay between the germline ends. For the CDR3, the DNA is TGTGCCAGCAGCTCGACTAGAGAAAGCACCCAGTACTTC. As protein: CASSSTRESTQYF.

V usage is TRBV27 and J usage is TRBJ1-5, with TRBD1 identical over 7 bases. V dropped 6 bases and J dropped 6; count of bases not matched to a gene: 8. CDR1 MNHEY and CDR2 SMNVEV come from the germline V gene (reference sequence). This CDR3 contains 14 residues. The CDR3 is CASRRQGPGQPQHF. The CDR3 DNA reads as TGTGCCAGCAGACGACAGGGCCCCGGTCAGCCCCAGCATTTT.

This clonotype was counted only a few times. This chain connects TRBV6-2 or TRBV6-3 to TRBJ2-7, with D uncertain. The V gene's germline CDR1 is MNHEY and CDR2 SVGEGT. The length of the CDR3 is 12 residues. Trimming took off 5 bases at V and 1 base at J, with 6 bases between the two ends. The CDR3 loop is CASSQESYEQYV. The CDR3 region has the DNA TGTGCCAGCAGTCAGGAATCCTACGAGCAGTACGTC.

The rearrangement links TRBV6-5 to TRBJ2-7; possible D gene TRBD1, 6 bases. Between the trimmed V and J ends, which lost 7 bases and 3 bases, there was a span of 13 bases. Germline assignment: CDR1 MNHEY and CDR2 SVGAGI. The CDR3 runs 13 residues. The CDR3 protein is CASTWDTSYEQYV. The CDR3 DNA reads as TGTGCCAGCACTTGGGACACCAGCTACGAGCAGTACGTC.

V is TRBV12-3 or TRBV12-4 and J is TRBJ2-1, with D possibly being TRBD1 or TRBD2 (6 bases each). Trimming left V 5 bases short and J 0 bases short, with 14 bases between. This CDR3 has 16 residues. CDR3 residues: CASSSRGESSYNEQFF. The CDR3 coding sequence is TGTGCCAGCAGTAGTAGGGGGGAGAGCTCCTACAATGAGCAGTTCTTC.

This clonotype was observed a single time. A read error may account for a junction end that differs from germline. This chain joins TRBV5-6 and TRBJ1-4; D remains unclear. The CDR3 sequence is 16 residues long. CDR1 SGHDT and CDR2 YYEEEE come from the germline V gene. CDR3 sequence: CVSSLVSVATNEKLFF. The CDR3 coding sequence is TGTGTCAGCAGCTTGGTGTCGGTCGCAACTAATGAAAAACTGTTTTTT.

This clonotype appeared many times. The chain couples TRBV5-1 to TRBJ2-1; D is undetermined. The germline V and J ends were trimmed by 0 bases and 4 bases, with 11 bases remaining between them. Germline assignment: CDR1 SGHRS and CDR2 YFSETQ. The CDR3 has 15 residues. CDR3 protein: CASSLAVAGYNEQFF. Written as DNA, the CDR3 is TGCGCCAGCAGCTTGGCGGTAGCAGGTTACAATGAGCAGTTCTTC.

The V call is TRBV4-3, the J call TRBJ1-2; weak D call: TRBD1 (6 bases). The CDR3 covers 14 residues. Per germline, CDR1 LGHNA and CDR2 YSLEER. The ends were cut back, 5 bases at V and 4 bases at J, with 14 bases in the middle. The CDR3 loop is CASSSRQGIYGYTF. DNA for the CDR3: TGCGCCAGCAGCTCACGGCAGGGGATCTATGGCTACACCTTC.

This clonotype was counted between two and nine times. The chain uses TRBV29-1 and TRBJ1-5; 8 nucleotides line up with TRBD1. The CDR3 is made up of 13 amino acids. The germline V gene has CDR1 SQVTM and CDR2 ANQGSEA. Trimming cost V 7 bases and J 4 bases; bases outside gene matches: 6. The CDR3 spells CSAGTGRNQPQHF. DNA of the CDR3: TGCAGCGCAGGGACAGGCAGGAATCAGCCCCAGCATTTT.

This clonotype showed up just a few times. This chain connects TRBV11-2 to TRBJ2-5, with 8 bases aligning to TRBD2. The V gene's germline CDR1 is SGHAT and CDR2 FQNNGV. Trimming removed 1 base from V and 1 base from J; junction bases left unmatched: 8. This CDR3 contains 17 residues. For the CDR3, the DNA is TGTGCCAGCAGCTTAGGTGATGGCGGGGGGCTCCAAGAGACCCAGTACTTC. Amino acid sequence: CASSLGDGGGLQETQYF.

The V gene is TRBV10-3, the J gene TRBJ2-5, with a tentative D call TRBD1 (5 bases). This CDR3 spans 14 amino acids. V dropped 0 bases and J dropped 3 bases, with 8 bases sitting between them. In germline, CDR1 is ENHRY, CDR2 SYGVKD. The chain's CDR3 is CAISESSQEETQYF. In DNA form, the CDR3 reads TGTGCCATCAGTGAGTCGTCACAGGAAGAGACCCAGTACTTC.

This clonotype was detected ten times or more. This sequence joins TRBV3-1 and TRBJ2-5; D could derive from TRBD1 or TRBD2 (7 bases each). Germline V gene sequence: CDR1 LGHDT, CDR2 YNNKEL (reference sequence). The V end lost 2 bases, the J end lost 5 bases, and 12 bases lay between the germline ends. This CDR3 is built from 14 residues. The CDR3 DNA follows: TGTGCCAGCAGCCAATTTCAGGGGGGGGAGACCCAGTACTTC. Its translation is CASSQFQGGETQYF.

The chain couples TRBV20-1 to TRBJ1-5; TRBD1 matches 9 bases. Germline CDR1 is DFQATT and CDR2 is SNEGSKA (reference sequence). The CDR3 spans 14 residues. Trimming took 7 bases from V and 0 from J; bases not matched to a gene: 4. CDR3 sequence reads: CSVGQGLSNQPQHF. The CDR3, as DNA: TGCAGTGTCGGACAGGGGCTTAGCAATCAGCCCCAGCATTTT.

CDR3 in amino acids: CASSGQGALTGELFF. The CDR3 DNA reads as TGTGCCAGCAGCGGACAGGGGGCCCTCACCGGGGAGCTGTTTTTT. This rearrangement joins TRBV3-1 to TRBJ2-2; 11 bases align to TRBD1. The V gene's germline CDR1 is LGHDT and CDR2 YNNKEL (reference sequence). V shed 5 bases and J 4 bases; nucleotides not matched to a gene: 3. CDR3 length equals 15 residues.

This clonotype was seen a few times. The chain has TRBV5-1 and TRBJ1-6; the D gene is possibly TRBD1 (5 bases). This CDR3 is built from 15 residues. From germline, CDR1 is SGHRS and CDR2 YFSETQ. Trimming removed 1 base from V and 7 bases from J, with 12 bases in between. The CDR3 nucleotides are TGCGCCAGCAGCTTGCGGGGGGTGGGGAATTCACCCCTCCACTTT. Translation gives CASSLRGVGNSPLHF.

This clonotype has just a few counts. J is TRBJ2-1 and V is TRBV4-1; D possibly corresponds to TRBD2 (6 bases). CDR1 is MGHRA, CDR2 YSYEKL, per germline. The CDR3 totals 12 residues. The V and J ends lost 2 bases and 15 bases respectively, with 14 bases between them. CDR3 in DNA: TGCGCCAGCAGCCAAACGGGGGTACAGGCGTTCTTC. Its translation: CASSQTGVQAFF.

CDR3 amino acids: CASSPRASGDQETQYF. DNA of the CDR3: TGTGCCAGCAGCCCCCGGGCTAGCGGGGACCAAGAGACCCAGTACTTC. The chain combines TRBV6-1 with TRBJ2-5; 9 bases map to TRBD2. The germline gives CDR1 MNHNS, CDR2 SASEGT. Trimming took 6 bases from V and 0 from J; bases not matched to a gene: 8. The CDR3 length is 16 residues.

The chain joins TRBV14 to TRBJ2-7, with 10 positions matching TRBD2. Germline-derived CDR1 and CDR2 are SGHDN and FVKESK. This CDR3 has 16 residues. J was trimmed by 12 bases and V by 2 bases; bases with no gene match: 16. DNA for the CDR3: TGTGCCAGCAGCCAAAGTATGGCTAGCGGGGGACGCTTTCTGTACTTC. Its translation: CASSQSMASGGRFLYF.

The chain joins TRBV7-2 to TRBJ2-3; 9 nucleotides align to TRBD2. The germline gives CDR1 SGHTA, CDR2 FQGNSA. The CDR3 is made up of 15 amino acids. The V gene end was trimmed by 0 bases and the J gene end by 6 bases; junction bases not matched to a gene: 4. The CDR3 sequence: CASSLALAGWDTQYF. For the CDR3, the DNA is TGTGCCAGCAGCTTAGCCCTAGCGGGGTGGGATACGCAGTATTTT.